What follows is one TCR beta chain and its context. The antigen remains unidentified. Germline CDR1 reads MNHEY; CDR2 reads SMNVEV (reference sequence). This CDR3 is built from 15 residues. Trimming took 0 bases from V and 8 from J, leaving 11 bases between them. This entry is derived from a study of cytomegalovirus exposure and HLA in healthy donors. Study context: Early on, a data release was issued that held about 85 million unique TCRs from HLA-typed donors. Whole-study findings and limits: Under in vitro conditions, three CMV-associated chains were confirmed as specific for CMV antigens. Most TCR sequences showed up rarely, but some public TCRs showed up in many donors.

The PCR employed 60 Vbeta primers together with 13 Jbeta primers. Sequenced by immunoSEQ multiplex PCR; TCRdb stores in-frame clones only, minus some. The table has 150,000 to 200,000 clones, approximately 80% seen once. The gene calls are TRBV27 and TRBJ1-6; D uncertain. This receptor was obtained from a male donor in good health and CMV-seronegative. The sample taken for sequencing was PBMCs. The CDR3 DNA is TGTGCCAGCAGTTTATCCCCCCCGGGTCATTCACCCCTCCACTTT. The encoded protein is CASSLSPPGHSPLHF.